This T cell receptor (beta chain) was sequenced in a study of cytomegalovirus exposure and HLA in healthy donors. Study results and caveats: Within a later analysis, the majority of CMV-associated TCR beta chains appeared HLA-restricted. Analyses of presence and absence presupposed an approximately uniform sequencing depth across donors. For TCR beta chains, V- and J-gene trimming was later linked to a missense DCLRE1C variant.

PCR used 60 Vbeta primers and 13 Jbeta primers. Data came from immunoSEQ multiplex PCR; TCRdb stores just in-frame clones and leaves some out. The sample carries more than 95,000 clones, approximately 75% recorded once. CDR1 SNHLY and CDR2 FYNNEI come from the germline V gene. V was pared by 4 bases and J by 3 bases, with 4 bases between. This CDR3 has 11 amino acids. This clone has only a few counts. Antigen unknown. Sequenced sample: PBMCs. The chain recombines TRBV2 with TRBJ2-7, with D unclear. The TCR was taken from a woman between 70 and 85 years old in good health and CMV-seropositive. CDR3 region: CASSVFYEQYF. CDR3 DNA: TGTGCCAGCAGTGTCTTCTACGAGCAGTACTTC.